The source of this T cell receptor (beta chain) is a study of T cell responses to AZD1222 COVID-19 vaccine. Study results and caveats: Repertoires were collected only later (after the peak T cell response had occurred). Most donors were white British, females outnumbered males, and clonal diversity was possibly underestimated. Only a handful of AZD1222 recipients, more than five in all, had baseline seropositivity.

This CDR3 has 14 amino acids. Trimming took 5 bases from V and 3 from J; bases not matched to a gene: 6. Germline-derived CDR1 and CDR2 are MNHEY and SVGAGI. Points on this clone: Its antigen is unidentified.

Sequencing was performed with immunoSEQ multiplex PCR; in TCRdb, only in-frame clones are kept and a portion is missing. The data contain some 150,000 clones, 85% to 95% of them singletons. Sequenced material: peripheral blood, taken on day 0 of MenACWY control vaccination. The chain couples TRBV6-5 to TRBJ1-2; TRBD1 matches at 7 bases. This TCR was recovered from an adult in good health. CDR3 amino acids: CASSPTGAHYGYTF. The DNA for the CDR3 is TGTGCCAGCAGTCCTACAGGGGCGCACTATGGCTACACCTTC.